The 20 T cell receptor beta chains in this list originate from one sample, sequenced in a study of T cell responses to AZD1222 COVID-19 vaccine. Assay used: immunoSEQ multiplex PCR; TCRdb lists only in-frame clones, some missing. The sample has 100,000 to 150,000 clones; approximately 90% are singletons. Here the sequenced sample was peripheral blood, taken 28 days after the second AZD1222 dose. Receptor source: an adult who received the AZD1222 COVID-19 vaccine.

The chain couples TRBV5-1 to TRBJ1-5; possible D gene TRBD1, 5 bases. The CDR3 length is 13 residues. Per the germline V gene, CDR1 is SGHRS and CDR2 is YFSETQ. Trimming stripped 4 bases from V and 5 bases from J, with 10 bases between. The CDR3 loop is CASSLDSYQPQHF. For the CDR3, the DNA is TGCGCCAGCAGCCTAGACAGCTATCAGCCCCAGCATTTT.

The chain couples TRBV6-5 to TRBJ2-2, with 9 bases identical to TRBD1. CDR3 length equals 14 residues. Germline V CDR1 and CDR2: MNHEY, SVGAGI. Trimming removed 6 bases from V and 5 bases from J; junction bases left unmatched: 4. In nucleotides, the CDR3 is TGTGCCAGCAGGACAGGGGGGTGGACCGGGGAGCTGTTTTTT. Protein: CASRTGGWTGELFF.

The chain carries TRBV19 and TRBJ1-1, with 8 bases identical to TRBD1. The CDR3 totals 16 residues. Germline V gene sequence: CDR1 LNHDA, CDR2 SQIVND (reference sequence). Losses at the gene ends were 2 bases for V and 0 bases for J; bases not matched to a gene: 5. DNA of the CDR3: TGTGCCAGTAGTATATCTCAGGGGGCCATGAACACTGAAGCTTTCTTT. It codes for CASSISQGAMNTEAFF.

The V gene is TRBV18, the J gene TRBJ2-1, with 8 bases lining up with TRBD1. The germline gives CDR1 KGHSH, CDR2 LQKENI. Trimming cost V 1 base and J 4 bases; bases outside gene matches: 6. There are 16 residues in the CDR3. In DNA, the CDR3 is TGTGCCAGCTCACCACAGCCAGGGGGCTTATACAATGAGCAGTTCTTC. Translating gives CASSPQPGGLYNEQFF.

The chain couples TRBV14 to TRBJ1-2; D gene uncertain. This CDR3 region has 15 residues. Trimming pared 0 bases from V and 4 bases from J, leaving 12 bases between. The germline V gene has CDR1 SGHDN and CDR2 FVKESK. In nucleotides, the CDR3 is TGTGCCAGCAGCCAAGATCCCGATACGATCTATGGCTACACCTTC. Translating gives CASSQDPDTIYGYTF.

This chain connects TRBV28 to TRBJ1-1, with D possibly TRBD1 on 5 matching bases. This CDR3 contains 13 residues. The V gene lost 10 bases and the J gene lost 2 bases, with 14 bases spanning the gap. In germline, CDR1 is MDHEN, CDR2 SYDVKM. DNA of the CDR3: TGTGCCACAAAGAGGGGCAGTAACACTGAAGCTTTCTTT. This translates into CATKRGSNTEAFF. Looking up the rest from reference TRBV28 and TRBJ1-1 gives the full variable domain: DVKVTQSSRYLVKRTGEKVFLECVQDMDHENMFWYRQDPGLGLRLIYFSYDVKMKEKGDIPEGYSVSREKKERFSLILESASTNQTSMYLCATKRGSNTEAFFGQGTRLTVV.

The CDR3 is CASSRQGEIVRTEAFF. The DNA of the CDR3 is TGCGCCAGCAGCAGACAGGGGGAAATCGTGAGGACTGAAGCTTTCTTT. The V gene is TRBV10-2, the J gene TRBJ1-1, with 9 bases lining up with TRBD1. J was trimmed by 5 bases and V by 6 bases; bases with no gene match: 13. The germline V gene has CDR1 WSHSY and CDR2 SAAADI. This CDR3 contains 16 residues.

The chain is built from TRBV6-5 and TRBJ1-5; TRBD1 agrees at 11 bases. Germline CDR1 reads MNHEY; CDR2 reads SVGAGI. CDR3 size: 15 residues. V dropped 1 base and J dropped 8; count of bases not matched to a gene: 4. CDR3 sequence: CASSYWTGGCKPQHF. CDR3 nucleotide sequence: TGTGCCAGCAGTTACTGGACAGGGGGCTGTAAGCCCCAGCATTTT.

V and J are TRBV3-1 (or the pseudogene TRBV3-2) and TRBJ2-1, with 7 bases aligning to TRBD1. Germline CDR1 is LGHDT and CDR2 is YNNKEL (reference sequence). Unmatched junction bases numbered 10, after V lost 6 bases and J lost 5 bases. The CDR3 has 15 residues. The CDR3, as DNA: TGTGCCAGCAGTCTCGGACAGGTGAGCGACAATGAGCAGTTCTTC. It is translated as CASSLGQVSDNEQFF.

The chain carries TRBV7-9 and TRBJ1-1, with a weak D call TRBD1 (6 bases). The V end was cut by 2 bases, the J end by 0 bases, with 7 bases between. CDR3 size: 14 residues. Germline CDR1 reads SEHNR; CDR2 reads FQNEAQ (reference sequence). This chain's CDR3 is CASSLQGMNTEAFF. For the CDR3, the DNA is TGTGCCAGCAGCTTACAGGGGATGAACACTGAAGCTTTCTTT. Looking up the rest from reference TRBV7-9 and TRBJ1-1 gives the full variable domain: DTGVSQNPRHKITKRGQNVTFRCDPISEHNRLYWYRQTLGQGPEFLTYFQNEAQLEKSRLLSDRFSAERPKGSFSTLEIQRTEQGDSAMYLCASSLQGMNTEAFFGQGTRLTVV.

The rearrangement joins TRBV4-1 to TRBJ2-5; 7 bases map to TRBD2. The CDR3 spans 13 residues. The V gene's germline CDR1 is MGHRA and CDR2 YSYEKL. J lost 5 bases, V lost 2 bases, and 2 bases had no gene match. CDR3 region: CASSQWRGETQYF. CDR3 in DNA: TGCGCCAGCAGCCAATGGCGGGGGGAGACCCAGTACTTC.

The rearrangement joins TRBV14 to TRBJ2-1; D is perhaps TRBD2 (6 bases). The CDR3 totals 15 residues. Germline CDR1 reads SGHDN; CDR2 reads FVKESK. Trimming took off 2 bases at V and 7 bases at J, with 15 bases between the two ends. For the CDR3, the DNA is TGTGCCAGCAGCCAACTAGCTCGGGAGAGGAATGAGCAGTTCTTC. Protein sequence: CASSQLARERNEQFF.

This rearrangement joins TRBV2 to TRBJ1-2; a weak D match, TRBD1 (5 bases). Trimming shortened V by 4 bases and J by 4 bases, and 13 bases separated the two germline ends. This CDR3 spans 14 amino acids. The germline V gene has CDR1 SNHLY and CDR2 FYNNEI. DNA of the CDR3: TGTGCCAGCAGTGCAGAGCTGGGGCCCTATGGCTACACCTTC. Protein: CASSAELGPYGYTF.

This clone was counted once. This chain joins TRBV3-1 (or the pseudogene TRBV3-2) and TRBJ1-1, with a tentative D call TRBD1 (5 bases). The CDR3 runs to 16 residues. Per germline, CDR1 LGHDT and CDR2 YNNKEL (reference sequence). Deletions cut 3 bases from V and 4 bases from J, with 18 bases between. For the CDR3, the DNA is TGTGCCAGCAGCCAGGGGGGACGGCCTTGGTCCACTGAAGCTTTCTTT. Amino acids: CASSQGGRPWSTEAFF.

The chain joins TRBV6-5 to TRBJ2-5; D might be TRBD2 (5 bases). Germline assignment: CDR1 MNHEY and CDR2 SVGAGI. The CDR3 consists of 13 residues. Trimming took 5 bases from V and 7 from J, leaving 14 bases between them. The CDR3 loop reads CASSPDWAGTQYF. DNA of the CDR3: TGTGCCAGCAGTCCTGACTGGGCGGGGACCCAGTACTTC.

This clone was detected once. This chain joins TRBV6-2 or TRBV6-3 and TRBJ1-2; 7 bases align to TRBD1. With V trimmed by 5 bases and J by 4 bases, 1 base remained unmatched. CDR3 length: 12 amino acids. CDR1 MNHEY and CDR2 SVGEGT come from the germline V gene. CDR3 nucleotides: TGTGCCAGCAGTCGACAGGGCTATGGCTACACCTTC. Translating gives CASSRQGYGYTF.

The V gene is TRBV11-2, the J gene TRBJ1-6; 9 bases line up with TRBD1. Trimming took 5 bases from V and 14 from J; bases not matched to a gene: 4. CDR3 length equals 12 residues. Germline lookup yields CDR1 SGHAT and CDR2 FQNNGV. This CDR3 reads CASSPDRGALHF. DNA for the CDR3: TGTGCCAGCAGCCCGGACAGGGGAGCCCTCCACTTT.

The table lists this clone with a count of one. The V and J genes are TRBV6-6 and TRBJ2-3; no clear D. The CDR3 runs 11 residues. The germline gives CDR1 MNHNY, CDR2 SVGAGI (reference sequence). V lost 6 bases to trimming and J lost 5 bases, with 6 bases between them. The CDR3 loop is CASRTRDTQYF. DNA for the CDR3: TGTGCCAGCAGGACCCGAGATACGCAGTATTTT.

The DNA for the CDR3 is TGTGCCAGCAGCCAAGGAATGGGACAGGGTCGTTTGGCACCCCTCCACTTT. Its translation: CASSQGMGQGRLAPLHF. V gene TRBV3-1 (or the pseudogene TRBV3-2) combines with J gene TRBJ1-6, with TRBD1 matching 9 bases. Germline assignment: CDR1 LGHDT and CDR2 YNNKEL (reference sequence). V shed 1 base, J shed 11 bases, and the junction held 12 bases outside the gene matches. There are 17 residues in the CDR3.

V is TRBV19 and J is TRBJ2-2; the D is unclear. The V gene's germline CDR1 is LNHDA and CDR2 SQIVND (reference sequence). The CDR3 loop spans 14 amino acids. V shed 10 bases and J shed 5 bases, with 17 bases lying between them. CDR3 residues: CANPPDLRTGELFF. DNA for the CDR3: TGTGCCAATCCCCCAGACCTACGGACCGGGGAGCTGTTTTTT.